This passage covers 3 T cell receptor beta chains from one sample sequenced in a study of T cell repertoires in cytomegalovirus infection. TCRdb fed the reads into MiXCR, producing one record per CDR3 protein. The data contain 310,000 or so distinct CDR3 sequences, approximately 10% of them singletons. The sample comprised PBMCs. The receptors here all came from a human donor in good health (CMV status not recorded). Some clones in this sample may be carry-over from other donors' samples.

The sample holds many counts of this clonotype. The chain recombines TRBV6-2 or TRBV6-3 with TRBJ1-6; no clear D. The CDR3 has 13 amino acids. CDR1 and CDR2 (germline): MNHEY, SVGEGT. The V end was cut by 11 bases, the J end by 3 bases, with 11 bases between. The CDR3 here is CAPSAGYNSPLHF. The CDR3, as DNA: TGTGCCCCCTCGGCCGGCTATAATTCACCCCTCCACTTT.

The rearrangement links TRBV19 to TRBJ2-5; D unresolved. The CDR3 has 14 amino acids. Trimming left V 1 base short and J 1 base short, with 7 bases between. Per germline, CDR1 LNHDA and CDR2 SQIVND (reference sequence). The CDR3 sequence: CASSIGFRQETQYF. The CDR3 DNA reads TGTGCCAGTAGTATAGGTTTCCGCCAAGAGACCCAGTACTTC.

The sample holds many counts of this clonotype. The rearrangement uses TRBV25-1 and TRBJ1-5; perhaps TRBD1 as D (6 bases). This CDR3 is built from 14 residues. Germline values: CDR1 MGHDK, CDR2 SYGVNS. Trimming took off 4 bases at V and 9 bases at J, with 16 bases between the two ends. CDR3 in DNA: TGTGCCAGCAGTGCAGGGGCACCCAGTGGGCCCCAGCATTTT. It is translated as CASSAGAPSGPQHF. The complete variable domain, with remaining parts taken from reference TRBV25-1 and TRBJ1-5, reads EADIYQTPRYLVIGTGKKITLECSQTMGHDKMYWYQQDPGMELHLIHYSYGVNSTEKGDLSSESTVSRIRTEHFPLTLESARPSHTSQYLCASSAGAPSGPQHFGDGTRLSIL.